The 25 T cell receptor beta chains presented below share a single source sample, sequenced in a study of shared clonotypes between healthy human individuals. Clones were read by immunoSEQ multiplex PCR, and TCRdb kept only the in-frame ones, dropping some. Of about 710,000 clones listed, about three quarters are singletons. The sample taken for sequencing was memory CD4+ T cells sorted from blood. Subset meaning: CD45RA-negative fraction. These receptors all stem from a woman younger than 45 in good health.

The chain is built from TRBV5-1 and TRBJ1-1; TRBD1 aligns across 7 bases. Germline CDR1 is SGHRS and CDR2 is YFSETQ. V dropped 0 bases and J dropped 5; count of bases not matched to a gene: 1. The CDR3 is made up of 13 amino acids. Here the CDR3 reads CASSLGRGTEAFF. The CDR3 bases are TGCGCCAGCAGCTTGGGCAGGGGGACTGAAGCTTTCTTT. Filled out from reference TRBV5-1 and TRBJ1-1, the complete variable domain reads KAGVTQTPRYLIKTRGQQVTLSCSPISGHRSVSWYQQTPGQGLQFLFEYFSETQRNKGNFPGRFSGRQFSNSRSEMNVSTLELGDSALYLCASSLGRGTEAFFGQGTRLTVV.

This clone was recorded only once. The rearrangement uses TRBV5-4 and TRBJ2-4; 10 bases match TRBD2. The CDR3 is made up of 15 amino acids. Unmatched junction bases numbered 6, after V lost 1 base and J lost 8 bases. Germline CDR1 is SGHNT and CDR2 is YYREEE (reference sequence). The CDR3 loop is CASSLTGLATDIQYF. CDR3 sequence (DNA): TGTGCCAGCAGCTTGACGGGACTAGCGACTGACATTCAGTACTTC.

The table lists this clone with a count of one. As DNA, the CDR3 is TGTGCCAGCAGTTACGGAGATGGAACCGGGGAGCTGTTTTTT. Amino acid sequence: CASSYGDGTGELFF. The V gene is TRBV6-5, the J gene TRBJ2-2; D is unclear. The V gene lost 2 bases and the J gene lost 5 bases, with 9 bases spanning the gap. The CDR3 is made up of 14 amino acids. Germline CDR1 and CDR2: MNHEY and SVGAGI.

CDR3 in amino acids: CASSLSLAGDEQYF. In DNA form, the CDR3 reads TGTGCCAGCAGCTTATCTCTAGCGGGAGACGAGCAGTACTTC. The rearrangement links TRBV11-1 to TRBJ2-7, with 10 positions matching TRBD2. CDR3 length equals 14 residues. Trimming cost V 2 bases and J 5 bases; bases outside gene matches: 3. The V gene's germline CDR1 is SGHAT and CDR2 FQDESV (reference sequence).

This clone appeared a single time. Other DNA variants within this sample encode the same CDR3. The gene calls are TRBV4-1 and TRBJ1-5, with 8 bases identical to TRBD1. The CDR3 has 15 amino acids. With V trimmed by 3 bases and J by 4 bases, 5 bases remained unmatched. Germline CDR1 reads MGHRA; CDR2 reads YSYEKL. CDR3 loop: CASSHPDRENQPQHF. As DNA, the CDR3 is TGCGCCAGCAGCCATCCGGACAGGGAAAATCAGCCCCAGCATTTT.

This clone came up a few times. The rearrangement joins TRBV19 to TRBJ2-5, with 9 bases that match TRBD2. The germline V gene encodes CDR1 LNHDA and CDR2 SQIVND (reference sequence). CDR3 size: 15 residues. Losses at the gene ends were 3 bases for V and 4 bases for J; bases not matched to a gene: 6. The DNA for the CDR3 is TGTGCCAGTAGTATGTGGCTAGCGGGGCTAGAGACCCAGTACTTC. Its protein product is CASSMWLAGLETQYF.

The CDR3 DNA follows: TGTGCCAGCAGCAGGGACTACCAAGAGACCCAGTACTTC. The encoded protein is CASSRDYQETQYF. The chain uses TRBV7-3 and TRBJ2-5; D possibly corresponds to TRBD2 (6 bases). V gave up 5 bases and J gave up 0 bases, with 7 bases separating them. Germline V lookup: CDR1 SGHTA, CDR2 FQGTGA. CDR3 length: 13 amino acids.

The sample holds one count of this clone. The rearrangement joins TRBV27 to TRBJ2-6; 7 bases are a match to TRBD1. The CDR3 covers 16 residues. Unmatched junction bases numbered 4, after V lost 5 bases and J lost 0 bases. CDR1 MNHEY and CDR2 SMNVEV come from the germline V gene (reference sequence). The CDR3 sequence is CASSVDRFSGANVLTF. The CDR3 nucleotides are TGTGCCAGCAGTGTGGACAGGTTCTCTGGGGCCAACGTCCTGACTTTC.

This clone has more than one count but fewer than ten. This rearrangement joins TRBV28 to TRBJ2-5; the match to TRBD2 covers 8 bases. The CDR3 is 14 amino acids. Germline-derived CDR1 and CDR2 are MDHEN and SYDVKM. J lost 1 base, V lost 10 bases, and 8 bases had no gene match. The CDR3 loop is CATSPAGGQETQYF. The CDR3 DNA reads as TGTGCCACCTCCCCGGCGGGGGGCCAAGAGACCCAGTACTTC.

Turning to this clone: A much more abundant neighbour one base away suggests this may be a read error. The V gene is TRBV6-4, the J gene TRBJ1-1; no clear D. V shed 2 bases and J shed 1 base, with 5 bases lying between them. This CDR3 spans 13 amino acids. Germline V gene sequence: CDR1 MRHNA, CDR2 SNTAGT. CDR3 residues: CASSDGENTEAFF. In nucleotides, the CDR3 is TGTGCCAGCAGTGACGGGGAGAACACTGAAGCTTTCTTT.

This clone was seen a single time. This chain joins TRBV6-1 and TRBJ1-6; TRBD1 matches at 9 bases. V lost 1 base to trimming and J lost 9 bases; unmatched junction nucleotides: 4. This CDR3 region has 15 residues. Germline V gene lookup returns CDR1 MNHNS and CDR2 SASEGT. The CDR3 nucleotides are TGTGCCAGCAGTGAAGGAGGGACAGGGAGTTCACCCCTCCACTTT. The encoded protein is CASSEGGTGSSPLHF.

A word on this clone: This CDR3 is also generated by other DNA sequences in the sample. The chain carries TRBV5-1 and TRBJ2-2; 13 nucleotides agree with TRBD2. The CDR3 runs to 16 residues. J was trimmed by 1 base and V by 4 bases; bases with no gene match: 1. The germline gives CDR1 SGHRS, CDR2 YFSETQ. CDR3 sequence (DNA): TGCGCCAGCAGCCGGACTAGCGGGAGGAACACCGGGGAGCTGTTTTTT. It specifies CASSRTSGRNTGELFF. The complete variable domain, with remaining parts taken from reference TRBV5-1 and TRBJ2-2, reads KAGVTQTPRYLIKTRGQQVTLSCSPISGHRSVSWYQQTPGQGLQFLFEYFSETQRNKGNFPGRFSGRQFSNSRSEMNVSTLELGDSALYLCASSRTSGRNTGELFFGEGSRLTVL.

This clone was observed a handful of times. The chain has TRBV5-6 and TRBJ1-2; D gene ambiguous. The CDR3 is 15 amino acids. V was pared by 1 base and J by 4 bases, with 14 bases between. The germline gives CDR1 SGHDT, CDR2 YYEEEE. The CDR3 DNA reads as TGTGCCAGCAGCTTGACTTCCGGCCCAACCTATGGCTACACCTTC. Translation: CASSLTSGPTYGYTF.

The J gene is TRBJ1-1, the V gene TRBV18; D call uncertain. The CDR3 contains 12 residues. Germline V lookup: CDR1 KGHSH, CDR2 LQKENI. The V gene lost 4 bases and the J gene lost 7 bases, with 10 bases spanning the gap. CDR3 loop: CASSRVGVEAFF. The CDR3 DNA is TGTGCCAGCTCACGGGTGGGAGTTGAAGCTTTCTTT.

The CDR3, as DNA: TGTGCCAGTAGTATCTACGGGACACGGAGCAATCAGCCCCAGCATTTT. Protein: CASSIYGTRSNQPQHF. The chain joins TRBV19 to TRBJ1-5, with a weak D call TRBD1 (6 bases). Germline CDR1 and CDR2: LNHDA and SQIVND (reference sequence). The V end was cut by 3 bases, the J end by 1 base, with 13 bases between. CDR3 size: 16 residues.

This chain's CDR3 is CASSLWEGVDGYTF. The CDR3 bases are TGTGCCAGCAGTTTATGGGAGGGAGTTGATGGCTACACCTTC. This chain uses TRBV28 with TRBJ1-2; no definite D call. The CDR3 is made up of 14 amino acids. Trimming cost V 0 bases and J 6 bases, with 11 bases left between them. Germline V CDR1 and CDR2: MDHEN, SYDVKM.

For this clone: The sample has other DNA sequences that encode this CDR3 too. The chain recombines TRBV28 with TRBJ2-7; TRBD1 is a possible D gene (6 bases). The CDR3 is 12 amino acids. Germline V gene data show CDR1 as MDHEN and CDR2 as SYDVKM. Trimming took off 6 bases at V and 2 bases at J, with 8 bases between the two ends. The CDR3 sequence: CASRTGAYEQYF. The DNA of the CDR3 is TGTGCCAGCAGGACAGGAGCCTACGAGCAGTACTTC.

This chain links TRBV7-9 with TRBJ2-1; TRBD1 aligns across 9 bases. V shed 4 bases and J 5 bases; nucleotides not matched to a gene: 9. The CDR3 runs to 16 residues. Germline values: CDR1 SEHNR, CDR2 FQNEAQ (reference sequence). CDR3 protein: CASSSTGTGSHNEQFF. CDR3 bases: TGTGCCAGCAGCTCAACCGGGACAGGGTCCCACAATGAGCAGTTCTTC.

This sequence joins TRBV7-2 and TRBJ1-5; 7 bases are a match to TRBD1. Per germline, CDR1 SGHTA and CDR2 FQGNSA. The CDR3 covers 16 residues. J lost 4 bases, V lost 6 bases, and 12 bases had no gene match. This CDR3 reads CASSLHRGTYNQPQHF. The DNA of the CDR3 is TGTGCCAGCAGTCTCCACAGGGGAACGTATAATCAGCCCCAGCATTTT.

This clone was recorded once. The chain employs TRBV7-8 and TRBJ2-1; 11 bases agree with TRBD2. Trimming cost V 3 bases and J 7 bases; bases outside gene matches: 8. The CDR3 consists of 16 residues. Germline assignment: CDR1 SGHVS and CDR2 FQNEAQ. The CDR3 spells CASSLKPGLAENEQFF. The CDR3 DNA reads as TGTGCCAGCAGCTTGAAACCGGGACTAGCGGAGAATGAGCAGTTCTTC.

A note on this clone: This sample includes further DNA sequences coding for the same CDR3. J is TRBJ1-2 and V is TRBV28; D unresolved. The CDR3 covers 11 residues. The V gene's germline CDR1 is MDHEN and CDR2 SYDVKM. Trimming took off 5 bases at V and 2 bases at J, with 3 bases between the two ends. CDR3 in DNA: TGTGCCAGCAGTGAAAACTATGGCTACACCTTC. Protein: CASSENYGYTF.

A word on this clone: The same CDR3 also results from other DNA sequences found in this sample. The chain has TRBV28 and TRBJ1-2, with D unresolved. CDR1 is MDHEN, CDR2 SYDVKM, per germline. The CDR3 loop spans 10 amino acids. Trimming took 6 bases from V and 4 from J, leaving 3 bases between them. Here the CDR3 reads CASSSYGYTF. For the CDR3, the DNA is TGTGCCAGCAGCTCCTATGGCTACACCTTC.

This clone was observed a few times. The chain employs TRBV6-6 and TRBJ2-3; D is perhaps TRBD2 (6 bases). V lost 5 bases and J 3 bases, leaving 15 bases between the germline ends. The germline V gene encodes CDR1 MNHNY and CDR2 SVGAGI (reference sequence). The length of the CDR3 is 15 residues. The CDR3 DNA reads TGTGCCAGCAGTGATCTAGCGCCGATGACAGATACGCAGTATTTT. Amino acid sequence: CASSDLAPMTDTQYF.

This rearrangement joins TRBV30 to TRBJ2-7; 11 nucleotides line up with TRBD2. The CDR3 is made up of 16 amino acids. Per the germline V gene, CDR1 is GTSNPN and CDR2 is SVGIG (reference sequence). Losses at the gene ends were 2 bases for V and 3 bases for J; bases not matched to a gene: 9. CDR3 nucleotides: TGTGCCTGGAGTCTCCCCGCGCTAGCGGGAGGCTACGAGCAGTACTTC. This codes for CAWSLPALAGGYEQYF. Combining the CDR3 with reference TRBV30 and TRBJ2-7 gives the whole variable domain SQTIHQWPATLVQPVGSPLSLECTVEGTSNPNLYWYRQAAGRGLQLLFYSVGIGQISSEVPQNLSASRPQDRQFILSSKKLLLSDSGFYLCAWSLPALAGGYEQYFGPGTRLTVT.

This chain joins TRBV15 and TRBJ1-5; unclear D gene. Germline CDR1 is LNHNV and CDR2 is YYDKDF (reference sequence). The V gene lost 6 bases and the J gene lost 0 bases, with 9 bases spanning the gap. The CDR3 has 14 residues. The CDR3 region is CATSKHHSNQPQHF. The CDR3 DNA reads TGTGCCACCAGTAAACACCATAGCAATCAGCCCCAGCATTTT.